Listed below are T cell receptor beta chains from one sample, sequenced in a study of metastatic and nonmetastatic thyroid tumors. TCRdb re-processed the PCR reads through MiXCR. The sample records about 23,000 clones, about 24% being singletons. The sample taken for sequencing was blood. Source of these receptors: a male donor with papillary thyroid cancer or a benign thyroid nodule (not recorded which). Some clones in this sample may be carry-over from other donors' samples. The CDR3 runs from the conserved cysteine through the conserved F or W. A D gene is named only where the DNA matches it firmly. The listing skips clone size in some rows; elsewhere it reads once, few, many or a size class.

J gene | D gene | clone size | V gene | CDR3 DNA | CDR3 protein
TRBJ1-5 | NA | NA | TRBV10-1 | TGCGCCAACTATAAGAACAGGAAAGGTGGCAATCAGCCCCAGCATTTT | CANYKNRKGGNQPQHF
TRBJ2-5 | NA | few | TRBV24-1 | TGTGCCACCAGTTACCCCGGGCTAGTCGAGACCCAGTACTTC | CATSYPGLVETQYF
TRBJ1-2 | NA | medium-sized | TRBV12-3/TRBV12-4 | TGTGCCAGCAGTCCCCGGGGACGGAACCCTAACTATGGCTACACCTTC | CASSPRGRNPNYGYTF
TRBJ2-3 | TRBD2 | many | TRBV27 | TGTGCCAGCAGTTCCGGACTAGCGGTCACAGATACGCAGTATTTT | CASSSGLAVTDTQYF
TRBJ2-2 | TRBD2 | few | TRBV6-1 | TGTGCCAGCAGTGAAGGGCGTGCGGGAGCGTGCACCGGGGAGCTGTTTTTT | CASSEGRAGACTGELFF
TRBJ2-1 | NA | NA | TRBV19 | TGTGCCAGTTTGGCGGGGTACAATGAGCAGTTCTTC | CASLAGYNEQFF
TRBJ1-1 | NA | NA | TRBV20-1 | TGCAGTGCTATCGGCAGCGCTTACCCTGAAGCTTTCTTT | CSAIGSAYPEAFF
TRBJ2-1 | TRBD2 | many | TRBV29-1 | TGCAGCGTTGACGGGCTAGCGGGAGGGCCGTGGGATGAGCAGTTCTTC | CSVDGLAGGPWDEQFF
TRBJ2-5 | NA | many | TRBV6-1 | TGTGCCAGCACGAGGCAAGGCGGGGAGACCCAGTACTTC | CASTRQGGETQYF
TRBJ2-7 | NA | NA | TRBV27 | TGTGCCAGCAGTTTACTAGGGAATTCTCCCTACGAGCAGTACTTC | CASSLLGNSPYEQYF
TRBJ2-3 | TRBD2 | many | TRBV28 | TGTGCCGGAGGGGCGGGAGGCCGGGATACGCAGTATTTT | CAGGAGGRDTQYF
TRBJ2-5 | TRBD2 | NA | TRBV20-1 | TGCAGTGCTAGAGTGGCTAGCGGGGAACAAGAGACCCAGTACTTC | CSARVASGEQETQYF
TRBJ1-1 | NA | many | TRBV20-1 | TGCAGTGCTCCCCGGACTCTCAACACTGAAGCTTTCTTT | CSAPRTLNTEAFF
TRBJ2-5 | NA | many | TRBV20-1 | TGCAGTGCTAGACTAGCGTGGGGATCTTCAGAGACCCAGTACTTC | CSARLAWGSSETQYF
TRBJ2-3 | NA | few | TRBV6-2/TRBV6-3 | TGTGCCAGCAGTTGGGTCCGCGGGGCAGATACGCAGTATTTT | CASSWVRGADTQYF
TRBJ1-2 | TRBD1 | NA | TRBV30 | TGTGCCTGGACCGCAGGGGGAGATGGCTACACCTTC | CAWTAGGDGYTF
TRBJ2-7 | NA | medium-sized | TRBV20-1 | TGCAGTGCTAGAGATTCAGGGACCCCTGAGCAGTACTTC | CSARDSGTPEQYF
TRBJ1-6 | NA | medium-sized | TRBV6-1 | TGTGCCAGCAGTGAAGCGACCCAGGGCAGGACACCCCTCCACTTT | CASSEATQGRTPLHF
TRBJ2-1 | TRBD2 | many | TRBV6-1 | TGTGCCACCAGGGAAGGAGCGGGAAACTACAATGAGCAGTTCTTC | CATREGAGNYNEQFF
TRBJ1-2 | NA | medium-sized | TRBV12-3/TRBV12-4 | TGTGCCAGCAGCCCTCGGGGGAGGGGCTCTATTGCGGGTGGCTACACCTTC | CASSPRGRGSIAGGYTF
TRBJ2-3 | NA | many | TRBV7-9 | TGTGCCAGCAGTCCGGGCCGCACAGATACGCAGTATTTT | CASSPGRTDTQYF
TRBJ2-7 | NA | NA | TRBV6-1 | TGTGCCAGCAGACAGCTAAACGAGCAGTACTTC | CASRQLNEQYF
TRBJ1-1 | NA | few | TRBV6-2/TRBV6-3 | TGTGCCAGCAGTTACGGGGCAGCGGCTGAAGCTTTCTTT | CASSYGAAAEAFF
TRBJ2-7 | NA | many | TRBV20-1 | TGCAGTGCTGCAAAAGGGCAGGGAACCTACGAGCAGTACTTC | CSAAKGQGTYEQYF
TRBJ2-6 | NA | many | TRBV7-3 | TGTGCCAGCAGCTTAAATTTGGCTGGGGCCAACGTCCTGACTTTC | CASSLNLAGANVLTF
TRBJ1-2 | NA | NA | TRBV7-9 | TGTGCCAGCAGCTTAGACGGCAGTGCTAACTATGGCTACACCTTC | CASSLDGSANYGYTF
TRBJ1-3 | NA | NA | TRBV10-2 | TGCGCCAGCAGTTATTGGGCAGAAGGAAACTCCATATATTTT | CASSYWAEGNSIYF
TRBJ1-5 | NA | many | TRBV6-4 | TGTGCCAGCAGTGTTAGTTTACAGCCCCAGCATTTT | CASSVSLQPQHF
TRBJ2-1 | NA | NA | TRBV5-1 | TGCGCCAGCAGCTTGGCCGGGTGGGGGGTAAAGTATCAGTTCTTC | CASSLAGWGVKYQFF
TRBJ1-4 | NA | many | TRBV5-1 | TGCGCCAGCAGCCCGGATGTCCGGGGGCAAGCGGAAAAACTGTTTTTT | CASSPDVRGQAEKLFF
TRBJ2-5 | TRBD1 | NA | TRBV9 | TGTGCCAGCAGCTGGGGGGGGACAGGGTGCTACCAAGAGACCCAGTACTTC | CASSWGGTGCYQETQYF
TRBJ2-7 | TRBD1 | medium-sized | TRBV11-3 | TGTGCCAGTCACCCAACAGGGGTCCACGAGCAGTACTTC | CASHPTGVHEQYF
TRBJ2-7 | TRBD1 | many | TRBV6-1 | TGTGCCAGCAGACCCGGGACAGGGGGGGGGGAGCAGTACTTC | CASRPGTGGGEQYF
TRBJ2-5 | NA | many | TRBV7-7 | TGTGCTAGCAGCCCCAACGAGGGGGGTTGGGAGACCCAGTACTTC | CASSPNEGGWETQYF
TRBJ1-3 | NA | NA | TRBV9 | TGTGCCAGCAGCGTACCAGGAAACACCATATATTTT | CASSVPGNTIYF
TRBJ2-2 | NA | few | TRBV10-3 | TGTGCCATCAGTGAGTCTGCGCGGTTCCGGAACACCGGTGAGCTGTTTTTT | CAISESARFRNTGELFF
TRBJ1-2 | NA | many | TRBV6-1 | TGTGCCAGCAGTCTCAGGGGCGCAGCCTTCGGCTACACCTTC | CASSLRGAAFGYTF
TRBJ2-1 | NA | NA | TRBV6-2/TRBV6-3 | TGTGCCAGCCTATCCAGGGGAGCCAATAAGAAGTTCTTC | CASLSRGANKKFF
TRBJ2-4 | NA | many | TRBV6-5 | TGTGCCAGCAGTTACTCTGGCCCGGGGAACATTCAGTACTTC | CASSYSGPGNIQYF
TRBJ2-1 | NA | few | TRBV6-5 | TGTGCCAGCAGTTACTCCCAGTGTCGGTATGAGCAGTTCTTC | CASSYSQCRYEQFF
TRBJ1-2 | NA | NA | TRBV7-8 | TGTGCCAGCAGCTTAGTCTTCAGAAAAACAGGGCACTATGGCTACACCTTC | CASSLVFRKTGHYGYTF
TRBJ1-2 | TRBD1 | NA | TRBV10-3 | TGTGCCATCAGTGAGCCGGGACAGGTCAAATATGGCTACACCTTC | CAISEPGQVKYGYTF
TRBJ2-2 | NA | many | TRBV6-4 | TGTGCCAGCAGCTTACAGGGTTCCGGGGAGCTGTTTTTT | CASSLQGSGELFF
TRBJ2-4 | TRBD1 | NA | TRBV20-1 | TGCAGTGACAAGCACCGGGACAGGGAGGACATTCAGTACTTC | CSDKHRDREDIQYF
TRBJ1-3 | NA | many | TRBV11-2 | TGTGCCAGCAGCTTAGTCAGGGTCGGAAACACCATATATTTT | CASSLVRVGNTIYF
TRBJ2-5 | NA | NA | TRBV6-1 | TGTGCCAGCAGCCGATACGGGGGAATGATCGATACCCAGTACTTC | CASSRYGGMIDTQYF
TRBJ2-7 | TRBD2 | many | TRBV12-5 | TGTGCTAGTGGTTCTGACTTGGGAGGGTACGAGCAGTACTTC | CASGSDLGGYEQYF
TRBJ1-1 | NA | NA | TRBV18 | TGTGCCAGCTCACGTGCGGGCACTGAAGCTTTCTTT | CASSRAGTEAFF
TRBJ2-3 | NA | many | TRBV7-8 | TGTGCCAGCAGCTTATCCACAATAACAGATACGCAGTATTTT | CASSLSTITDTQYF
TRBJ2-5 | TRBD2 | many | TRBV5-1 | TGCGCCAGCAGCTTGGGACTAGCGGGGTCGACGTACCAAGAGACCCAGTACTTC | CASSLGLAGSTYQETQYF
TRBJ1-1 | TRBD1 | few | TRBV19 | TGTGCCAGTAGTCTGGGGACGACAGGGAACCTTGAAGCTTTCTTT | CASSLGTTGNLEAFF